The 22 T cell receptor beta chains given below trace back to one sample, sequenced in a study of blood T cell repertoires in COVID-19. The method was immunoSEQ multiplex PCR; TCRdb's version includes in-frame clones alone and lacks a portion of them. The sample records around 300,000 clones, 88% being singletons. The specimen was peripheral blood. These receptors were obtained from a man aged 18 to 35 with active or convalescent COVID-19.

The gene calls are TRBV15 and TRBJ1-1; no clear D gene. Between the trimmed V and J ends, which lost 1 base and 3 bases, there was a span of 3 bases. Germline V gene data show CDR1 as LNHNV and CDR2 as YYDKDF (reference sequence). This CDR3 has 12 amino acids. CDR3 loop: CATSRAYTEAFF. The CDR3 DNA sequence: TGTGCCACCAGCAGAGCTTACACTGAAGCTTTCTTT.

As DNA, the CDR3 is TGTGCCAGCAGTGATGTGGGGCGTACTGAAGCTTTCTTT. It yields the protein CASSDVGRTEAFF. The V and J genes are TRBV6-1 and TRBJ1-1, with D perhaps TRBD1 (5 bases). Germline V gene data show CDR1 as MNHNS and CDR2 as SASEGT. The length of the CDR3 is 13 residues. The V and J ends lost 3 bases and 5 bases respectively, with 10 bases between them.

The chain couples TRBV14 to TRBJ2-7; a weak D match, TRBD1 (6 bases). V lost 6 bases, J lost 2 bases, and 17 bases lay in between. There are 15 residues in the CDR3. CDR1 is SGHDN and CDR2 is FVKESK in the germline V gene. CDR3 loop: CASSTSGDGTYEQYF. The CDR3 DNA follows: TGTGCCAGCAGTACATCAGGGGATGGGACCTACGAGCAGTACTTC.

The chain employs TRBV4-3 and TRBJ2-7; 12 positions match TRBD1. V shed 3 bases and J 4 bases; nucleotides not matched to a gene: 1. The germline CDR1 and CDR2 sequences are LGHNA and YSLEER. CDR3 size: 14 residues. The CDR3 region is CASSQGQGAYEQYF. The CDR3 DNA reads as TGCGCCAGCAGCCAGGGACAGGGGGCGTACGAGCAGTACTTC.

The chain has TRBV27 and TRBJ2-7; 12 bases align to TRBD1. The CDR3 consists of 14 residues. Germline V CDR1 and CDR2: MNHEY, SMNVEV (reference sequence). The V segment lost 7 bases and the J segment 7 bases; nucleotides outside the gene matches: 8. The CDR3, as DNA: TGTGCCAGCACCCGAGGGACAGGGGGCCGGGAGCAGTACTTC. Residues: CASTRGTGGREQYF.

The chain recombines TRBV9 with TRBJ1-2; D call uncertain. V lost 3 bases, J lost 4 bases, and 13 bases lay in between. From germline, CDR1 is SGDLS and CDR2 YYNGEE. The CDR3 length is 14 residues. The CDR3 nucleotides are TGTGCCAGCAGCGCAATCCACGGTGGCTATGGCTACACCTTC. This encodes CASSAIHGGYGYTF.

The J gene is TRBJ2-1, the V gene TRBV11-3; perhaps TRBD2 as D (5 bases). The length of the CDR3 is 14 residues. The germline CDR1 and CDR2 sequences are SGHNT and YENEEA. The V gene lost 3 bases and the J gene lost 0 bases, with 6 bases spanning the gap. The CDR3 reads CASSLGSSYNEQFF. CDR3 coding DNA: TGTGCCAGCAGCTTGGGGAGCTCCTACAATGAGCAGTTCTTC.

The V gene is TRBV25-1, the J gene TRBJ1-4, with D possibly being TRBD1 (5 bases). CDR1 is MGHDK and CDR2 is SYGVNS in the germline V gene. V dropped 0 bases and J dropped 3 bases, with 11 bases sitting between them. CDR3 length: 16 residues. CDR3 region: CASSEYRGRANEKLFF. CDR3 nucleotides: TGTGCCAGCAGTGAATATCGGGGGAGAGCTAATGAAAAACTGTTTTTT.

This chain joins TRBV5-6 and TRBJ1-2; TRBD1 matches 8 bases. This CDR3 is 14 amino acids long. The junction had 9 bases not matched to a gene; V was cut back by 4 bases and J by 7 bases. The germline CDR1 and CDR2 sequences are SGHDT and YYEEEE. The CDR3 coding sequence is TGTGCCAGCAGCCCAGGACAGGGTACTGGTGGCTACACCTTC. As protein: CASSPGQGTGGYTF.

The chain employs TRBV9 and TRBJ2-7; 7 bases line up with TRBD1. The CDR3 runs to 16 residues. Germline V gene lookup returns CDR1 SGDLS and CDR2 YYNGEE. V shed 0 bases, J shed 1 base, and the junction held 7 bases outside the gene matches. DNA for the CDR3: TGTGCCAGCAGCGTAGGTCCCACAGGGGCGTCCTACGAGCAGTACTTC. This gives the protein CASSVGPTGASYEQYF. Supplemented by reference TRBV9 and TRBJ2-7, the full variable domain reads DSGVTQTPKHLITATGQRVTLRCSPRSGDLSVYWYQQSLDQGLQFLIQYYNGEERAKGNILERFSAQQFPDLHSELNLSSLELGDSALYFCASSVGPTGASYEQYFGPGTRLTVT.

The chain couples TRBV19 to TRBJ2-1; a weak D match, TRBD1 (7 bases). The germline gives CDR1 LNHDA, CDR2 SQIVND (reference sequence). The V end lost 4 bases, the J end lost 7 bases, and 29 bases lay between the germline ends. The length of the CDR3 is 19 residues. CDR3 bases: TGTGCCAGTAGTAAACAGGGACTGTGGGGACAGAGAGGCAAAAATGAGCAGTTCTTC. It is translated as CASSKQGLWGQRGKNEQFF.

The V call is TRBV11-2, the J call TRBJ2-1; a weak D match, TRBD2 (5 bases). Germline V CDR1 and CDR2: SGHAT, FQNNGV. V gave up 3 bases and J gave up 0 bases, with 9 bases separating them. The CDR3 extends over 15 amino acids. This CDR3 reads CASSFFGGSYNEQFF. CDR3 bases: TGTGCCAGCAGCTTCTTCGGAGGCTCCTACAATGAGCAGTTCTTC. The variable domain in full, completed from reference TRBV11-2 and TRBJ2-1, reads EAGVAQSPRYKIIEKRQSVAFWCNPISGHATLYWYQQILGQGPKLLIQFQNNGVVDDSQLPKDRFSAERLKGVDSTLKIQPAKLEDSAVYLCASSFFGGSYNEQFFGPGTRLTVL.

This sequence joins TRBV4-3 and TRBJ1-1; D unresolved. Germline CDR1 LGHNA, CDR2 YSLEER. V gave up 4 bases and J gave up 4 bases, with 16 bases separating them. The CDR3 is made up of 15 amino acids. The CDR3: CASSLSRSLATEAFF. DNA of the CDR3: TGCGCCAGCAGCCTTAGTCGGTCCCTTGCCACTGAAGCTTTCTTT.

This chain links TRBV5-5 with TRBJ1-1; D is perhaps TRBD1 (5 bases). The CDR3 runs to 18 residues. Trimming took 1 base from V and 0 from J, leaving 19 bases between them. Germline values: CDR1 SGHKS, CDR2 YYEKEE (reference sequence). Here the CDR3 DNA reads TGTGCCAGCAGCTTGCGGGGGGTTGCCGTTCACATGAACACTGAAGCTTTCTTT. Its translation is CASSLRGVAVHMNTEAFF.

This chain uses TRBV9 with TRBJ2-7, with TRBD1 matching over 7 bases. The CDR3 runs 14 residues. CDR1 and CDR2 (germline): SGDLS, YYNGEE. V shed 0 bases, J shed 3 bases, and the junction held 3 bases outside the gene matches. The CDR3 sequence is CASSVGDRNYEQYF. The CDR3 coding sequence is TGTGCCAGCAGCGTAGGGGACAGAAACTACGAGCAGTACTTC. The full variable domain, its missing parts supplied by reference TRBV9 and TRBJ2-7, is DSGVTQTPKHLITATGQRVTLRCSPRSGDLSVYWYQQSLDQGLQFLIQYYNGEERAKGNILERFSAQQFPDLHSELNLSSLELGDSALYFCASSVGDRNYEQYFGPGTRLTVT.

V gene TRBV6-1 combines with J gene TRBJ1-5; no definite D call. V lost 2 bases and J 2 bases, leaving 7 bases between the germline ends. Looked up from germline, CDR1 is MNHNS and CDR2 is SASEGT. The CDR3 length is 14 residues. The CDR3 DNA reads TGTGCCAGCAGTGAACGGCAGGGCAATCAGCCCCAGCATTTT. Translation gives CASSERQGNQPQHF.

The chain is built from TRBV18 and TRBJ1-2, with D unclear. Trimming left V 3 bases short and J 6 bases short, with 5 bases between. This CDR3 is 11 amino acids long. The germline V gene has CDR1 KGHSH and CDR2 LQKENI. In nucleotides, the CDR3 is TGTGCCAGCTCACCCGGGAATGGCTACACCTTC. It codes for CASSPGNGYTF. The full variable domain, in which reference TRBV18 and TRBJ1-2 provide the parts outside the CDR3, is NAGVMQNPRHLVRRRGQEARLRCSPMKGHSHVYWYRQLPEEGLKFMVYLQKENIIDESGMPKERFSAEFPKEGPSILRIQQVVRGDSAAYFCASSPGNGYTFGSGTRLTVV.

The chain joins TRBV7-3 to TRBJ2-4; a weak D match, TRBD2 (8 bases). V lost 5 bases, J lost 6 bases, and 20 bases lay in between. CDR3 size: 16 residues. Germline V CDR1 and CDR2: SGHTA, FQGTGA. The CDR3 loop reads CASSARRGDRINIQYF. The CDR3 DNA is TGTGCCAGCAGCGCCAGGCGGGGGGACAGAATAAACATTCAGTACTTC.

This clone was seen once. V gene TRBV18 combines with J gene TRBJ1-2; D is ambiguous. The CDR3 is made up of 12 amino acids. Per the germline V gene, CDR1 is KGHSH and CDR2 is LQKENI. Trimming pared 3 bases from V and 8 bases from J, leaving 10 bases between. The CDR3 DNA is TGTGCCAGCTCACCCGGCGGAGTAGGCTACACCTTC. Amino acids: CASSPGGVGYTF.

This rearrangement joins TRBV19 to TRBJ2-7; D might be TRBD2 (6 bases). CDR1 and CDR2 from the germline V gene are LNHDA and SQIVND (reference sequence). The CDR3 runs 15 residues. V shed 3 bases and J shed 3 bases, with 15 bases lying between them. This CDR3 reads CASSISPLGGYEQYF. CDR3 coding DNA: TGTGCCAGTAGTATTTCCCCCCTGGGGGGCTACGAGCAGTACTTC.

This chain connects TRBV18 to TRBJ1-2, with a weak D call TRBD1 (6 bases). The V gene's germline CDR1 is KGHSH and CDR2 LQKENI. V lost 2 bases and J 8 bases, leaving 12 bases between the germline ends. CDR3 length equals 13 residues. For the CDR3, the DNA is TGTGCCAGCTCACCAGACACAGGGCGCGGCTACACCTTC. This encodes CASSPDTGRGYTF. Looking up the rest from reference TRBV18 and TRBJ1-2 gives the full variable domain: NAGVMQNPRHLVRRRGQEARLRCSPMKGHSHVYWYRQLPEEGLKFMVYLQKENIIDESGMPKERFSAEFPKEGPSILRIQQVVRGDSAAYFCASSPDTGRGYTFGSGTRLTVV.

The chain carries TRBV7-2 and TRBJ1-1; 9 bases match TRBD1. V lost 4 bases and J lost 5; bases outside the gene matches: 11. Germline loops: CDR1 SGHTA, CDR2 FQGNSA. CDR3 length equals 16 residues. The DNA of the CDR3 is TGTGCCAGCAGCTCGAGGACAGGGGTGGTAGGAACTGAAGCTTTCTTT. Translation gives CASSSRTGVVGTEAFF.